This T cell receptor (beta chain) was retrieved from a study of PD-1 blockade in classical Hodgkin lymphoma. TCRdb's table, derived via immunoSEQ multiplex PCR, lists solely in-frame clones and lacks some. The sample records about 110,000 clones, nearly 90% being singletons. V shed 1 base and J shed 8 bases, with 11 bases lying between them. Germline CDR1 and CDR2: MGHDK and SYGVNS. The CDR3 extends over 13 amino acids. Each of the patients experienced relapse following autologous stem cell transplantation, and their brentuximab vedotin exposure differed. This sample comprised peripheral blood mononuclear cells (PBMCs), obtained before the second cycle of nivolumab. V gene TRBV25-1 combines with J gene TRBJ1-2; TRBD1 is a possible D gene (6 bases). The source of this sequence is a human donor with classical Hodgkin lymphoma. The CDR3 DNA reads as TGTGCCAGCAGTGAATCCGGGGGCTGGGGCTACACCTTC. It yields the protein CASSESGGWGYTF.